A single sample gave rise to the 10 T cell receptor beta chains below, sequenced in a study of cytomegalovirus exposure and HLA in healthy donors. Both 60 Vbeta primers and 13 Jbeta primers went into the PCR. Sequencing was performed with immunoSEQ multiplex PCR; in TCRdb, only in-frame clones are kept and a portion is missing. Altogether about 160,000 clones are present, around three quarters being singletons, with the ten largest covering approximately 7.1%. The sequencing input was PBMCs. Receptors were obtained from a man aged 40-49 years in good health and CMV-seropositive.

The chain recombines TRBV5-4 with TRBJ1-2, with D uncertain. This CDR3 spans 13 amino acids. V dropped 5 bases and J dropped 8 bases, with 16 bases sitting between them. Germline V gives CDR1 SGHNT, CDR2 YYREEE (reference sequence). CDR3 amino acids: CASRLDGLWGYTF. Here the CDR3 DNA reads TGTGCCAGCAGGCTAGACGGATTATGGGGCTACACCTTC.

This rearrangement joins TRBV15 to TRBJ2-7, with D maybe TRBD2 (7 bases). There are 15 residues in the CDR3. CDR1 LNHNV and CDR2 YYDKDF come from the germline V gene (reference sequence). V lost 0 bases and J 7 bases, leaving 16 bases between the germline ends. The CDR3 nucleotides are TGTGCCACCAGCAGAGATCGGGGGGCGACGGGGGAGCAGTACTTC. Its protein product is CATSRDRGATGEQYF.

This sequence joins TRBV6-5 and TRBJ1-4, with 7 positions matching TRBD1. With V trimmed by 4 bases and J by 5 bases, 4 bases remained unmatched. The CDR3 length is 14 residues. Per germline, CDR1 MNHEY and CDR2 SVGAGI. In nucleotides, the CDR3 is TGTGCCAGCAGTTTAAACAGGGGAAATGAAAAACTGTTTTTT. As protein: CASSLNRGNEKLFF.

The chain joins TRBV14 to TRBJ1-6, with TRBD1 as a possible D gene (6 bases). The CDR3 covers 15 residues. CDR1 is SGHDN, CDR2 FVKESK, per germline. V lost 4 bases to trimming and J lost 3 bases, with 10 bases between them. DNA for the CDR3: TGTGCCAGCAGCCCGGACAGCTTCTATAATTCACCCCTCCACTTT. Amino acids: CASSPDSFYNSPLHF.

CDR3 nucleotides: TGTGCCAGCAGCCCGCCCTCCGGGACAGCAAATTCACCCCTCCACTTT. Its protein is CASSPPSGTANSPLHF. The chain employs TRBV11-2 and TRBJ1-6, with 7 bases that match TRBD1. Germline values: CDR1 SGHAT, CDR2 FQNNGV. Unmatched junction bases numbered 11, after V lost 5 bases and J lost 7 bases. The CDR3 sequence is 16 residues long. Combining the CDR3 with reference TRBV11-2 and TRBJ1-6 gives the whole variable domain EAGVAQSPRYKIIEKRQSVAFWCNPISGHATLYWYQQILGQGPKLLIQFQNNGVVDDSQLPKDRFSAERLKGVDSTLKIQPAKLEDSAVYLCASSPPSGTANSPLHFGNGTRLTVT.

This clone was observed a single time. The rearrangement joins TRBV7-8 to TRBJ2-1, with TRBD1 identical over 8 bases. The germline CDR1 and CDR2 sequences are SGHVS and FQNEAQ. The CDR3 extends over 14 amino acids. V trimming: 2 bases; J trimming: 9 bases; junction bases outside the gene matches: 6. The CDR3 nucleotides are TGTGCCAGCAGCTTAAATGGACAGGGTACTGAGCAGTTCTTC. Translated: CASSLNGQGTEQFF.

This clone was seen once. The V call is TRBV13, the J call TRBJ1-6; no definite D call. Germline CDR1 reads PRHDT; CDR2 reads FYEKMQ (reference sequence). The V end lost 5 bases, the J end lost 0 bases, and 11 bases lay between the germline ends. The CDR3 sequence is 16 residues long. The CDR3 spells CASSPPGSSYNSPLHF. The CDR3 nucleotides read TGTGCCAGCAGCCCGCCCGGGAGCTCCTATAATTCACCCCTCCACTTT.

The V call is TRBV15, the J call TRBJ2-7, with 10 bases that match TRBD2. The CDR3 has 18 residues. The J segment lost 2 bases and the V segment lost 1 base, leaving 11 bases of the junction unmatched. Germline loops: CDR1 LNHNV, CDR2 YYDKDF (reference sequence). DNA of the CDR3: TGTGCCACCAGCAGAGCTACAGCGAGACTAGCGGGCACCTACGAGCAGTACTTC. It translates to CATSRATARLAGTYEQYF.

This sequence joins TRBV4-2 and TRBJ1-4; TRBD1 aligns across 8 bases. The CDR3 totals 15 residues. The V gene end was trimmed by 5 bases and the J gene end by 6 bases; junction bases not matched to a gene: 8. CDR1 is LGHNA, CDR2 YNFKEQ, per germline. Written as DNA, the CDR3 is TGTGCCAGCAGCGCTATTCTACAGGGGGATGAAAAACTGTTTTTT. As protein: CASSAILQGDEKLFF.

This sequence joins TRBV5-1 and TRBJ1-4, with D possibly being TRBD1 (5 bases). This CDR3 spans 14 amino acids. V lost 4 bases, J lost 3 bases, and 10 bases lay in between. CDR1 and CDR2 from the germline V gene are SGHRS and YFSETQ. This chain's CDR3 is CASSPRGANEKLFF. The CDR3 DNA reads TGCGCCAGCAGCCCTCGGGGGGCTAATGAAAAACTGTTTTTT.